One T cell receptor (beta chain) is described in this entry. These data come from a study of cytomegalovirus exposure and HLA in healthy donors. The length of the CDR3 is 14 residues. CDR1 and CDR2 (germline): WNHNN, SYGVQD (reference sequence). Trimming removed 0 bases at V and 4 bases at J, with 8 bases between. Separation from the approximately 710-subject first cohort characterized the approximately 120-subject validation cohort, to which the donors belonged. Assay: immunoSEQ multiplex PCR; the TCRdb copy retains only in-frame clones and omits some. The profile shows 200,000 to 250,000 clones, roughly 84% of them singletons.

The sequencing input was PBMCs. This chain joins TRBV10-1 and TRBJ2-3; tentative D call: TRBD2 (6 bases). This clonotype was obtained from a young woman in good health and CMV-seropositive. The CDR3 region has the DNA TGCGCCAGCAGTGAGTCGCGGGGTGCAGATACGCAGTATTTT. Encoded protein: CASSESRGADTQYF.